This TCR beta chain was observed in a study of OX40 agonist ivuxolimab in advanced cancers. Study context: Patients receiving dose escalation had hepatocellular carcinoma, melanoma, renal cell or head and neck cancer. Study-wide findings and caveats: Normalized expansion of T-cell clones was also low for some nonresponders. Clonal expansion was among the lowest in partial responders at 0.1-3.0 mg/kg, especially CD8+. There were, on average, more expanded clones in CD8+ T cells than in CD4+.

With respect to this clone: Its antigen is still unknown.

Clones were read by immunoSEQ multiplex PCR, and TCRdb kept only the in-frame ones, dropping some. The sample lists 50,000 to 75,000 clones, approximately 87% seen once, with 0.3% to 0.45% in the top ten. V was pared by 4 bases and J by 5 bases, with 4 bases of the junction left unmatched. Germline V lookup: CDR1 SGHVS, CDR2 FNYEAQ. The CDR3 has 15 residues. This clonotype was sampled from an adult with an advanced solid tumor such as melanoma, head and neck, liver or kidney cancer. J is TRBJ2-1 and V is TRBV7-6, with 11 bases identical to TRBD2. The source was CD4+ or CD8+ T cells sorted from blood, collected in a trial of the OX40 agonist ivuxolimab. CDR3 protein: CASSYTTSGDNEQFF. In DNA form, the CDR3 reads TGTGCCAGCAGCTATACGACTAGCGGGGACAATGAGCAGTTCTTC.